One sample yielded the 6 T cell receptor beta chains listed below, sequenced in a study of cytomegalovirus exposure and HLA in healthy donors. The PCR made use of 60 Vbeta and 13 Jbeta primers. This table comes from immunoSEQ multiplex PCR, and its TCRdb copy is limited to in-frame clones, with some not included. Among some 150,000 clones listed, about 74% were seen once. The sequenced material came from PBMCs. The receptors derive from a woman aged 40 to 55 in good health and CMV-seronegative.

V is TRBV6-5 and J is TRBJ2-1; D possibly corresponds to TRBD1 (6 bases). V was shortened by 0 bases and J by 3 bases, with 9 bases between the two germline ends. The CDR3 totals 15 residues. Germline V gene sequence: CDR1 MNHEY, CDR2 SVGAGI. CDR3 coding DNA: TGTGCCAGCAGTTACTCGTCAGGGGTCTACAATGAGCAGTTCTTC. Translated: CASSYSSGVYNEQFF.

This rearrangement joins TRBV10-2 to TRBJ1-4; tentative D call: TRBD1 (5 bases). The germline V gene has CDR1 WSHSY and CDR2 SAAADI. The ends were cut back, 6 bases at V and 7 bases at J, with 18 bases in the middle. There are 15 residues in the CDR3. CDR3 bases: TGCGCCAGCAGCGCGGGAGGCTGGGGCGGTGAAAAACTGTTTTTT. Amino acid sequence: CASSAGGWGGEKLFF.

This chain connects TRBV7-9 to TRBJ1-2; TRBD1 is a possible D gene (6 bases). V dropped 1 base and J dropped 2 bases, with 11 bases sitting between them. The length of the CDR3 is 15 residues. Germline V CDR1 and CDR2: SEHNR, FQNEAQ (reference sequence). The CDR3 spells CASSLGRGPNYGYTF. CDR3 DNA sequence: TGTGCCAGCAGCTTAGGCAGGGGACCGAACTATGGCTACACCTTC. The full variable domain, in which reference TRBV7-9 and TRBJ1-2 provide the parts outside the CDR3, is DTGVSQNPRHKITKRGQNVTFRCDPISEHNRLYWYRQTLGQGPEFLTYFQNEAQLEKSRLLSDRFSAERPKGSFSTLEIQRTEQGDSAMYLCASSLGRGPNYGYTFGSGTRLTVV.

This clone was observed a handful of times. The CDR3 spells CALRGSYEQYF. CDR3 in DNA: TGTGCCCTCAGGGGATCCTACGAGCAGTACTTC. The genes are TRBV30 and TRBJ2-5; D is perhaps TRBD1 (6 bases). The J call may not be correct, given that the DNA end is closer to TRBJ2-7. Germline CDR1 GTSNPN, CDR2 SVGIG (reference sequence). The CDR3 contains 11 residues.

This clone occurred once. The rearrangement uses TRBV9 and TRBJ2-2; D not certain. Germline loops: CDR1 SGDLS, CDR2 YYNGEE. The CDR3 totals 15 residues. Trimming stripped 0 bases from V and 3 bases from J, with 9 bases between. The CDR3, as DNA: TGTGCCAGCAGCGTAGACCCCACATACACCGGGGAGCTGTTTTTT. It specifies CASSVDPTYTGELFF.

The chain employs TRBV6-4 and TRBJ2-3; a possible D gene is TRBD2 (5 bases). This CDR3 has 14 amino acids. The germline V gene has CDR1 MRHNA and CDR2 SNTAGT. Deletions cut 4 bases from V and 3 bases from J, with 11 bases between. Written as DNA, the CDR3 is TGTGCCAGCAGTGTGTCCGGGGATACAGATACGCAGTATTTT. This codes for CASSVSGDTDTQYF.